This T cell receptor (beta chain) was obtained from a study of control samples from healthy donors and cancer patients. Trimming removed 5 bases from V and 5 bases from J, with 10 bases in between. The CDR3 extends over 12 amino acids. This table comes from immunoSEQ multiplex PCR, and its TCRdb copy is limited to in-frame clones, with some not included. The sample consists of about 130,000 clones, approximately 92% of them appearing once. This sequence was found in a man aged 40-49 years in good health. J is TRBJ2-7 and V is TRBV12-3 or TRBV12-4, with D uncertain. Material for sequencing was blood. The CDR3 spells CASSTYNNEQYF. As DNA, the CDR3 is TGTGCCAGCAGTACCTACAATAACGAGCAGTACTTC.